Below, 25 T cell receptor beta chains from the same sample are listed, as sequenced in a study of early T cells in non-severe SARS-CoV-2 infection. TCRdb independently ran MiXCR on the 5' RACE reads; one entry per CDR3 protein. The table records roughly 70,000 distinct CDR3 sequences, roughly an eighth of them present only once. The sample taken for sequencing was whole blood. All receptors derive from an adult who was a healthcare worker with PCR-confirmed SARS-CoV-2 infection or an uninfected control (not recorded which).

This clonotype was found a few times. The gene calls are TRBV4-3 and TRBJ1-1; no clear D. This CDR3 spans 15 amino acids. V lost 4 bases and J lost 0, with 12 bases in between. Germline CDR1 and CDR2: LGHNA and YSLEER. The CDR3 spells CASSPWVGMNTEAFF. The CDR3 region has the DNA TGCGCCAGCAGCCCCTGGGTGGGGATGAACACTGAAGCTTTCTTT.

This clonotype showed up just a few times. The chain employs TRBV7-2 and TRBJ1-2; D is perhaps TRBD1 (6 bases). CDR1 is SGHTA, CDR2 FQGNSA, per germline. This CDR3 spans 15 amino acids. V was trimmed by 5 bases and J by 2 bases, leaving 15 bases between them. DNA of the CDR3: TGTGCCAGCAGCCAAGGAGGGACACGCAACTATGGCTACACCTTC. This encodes CASSQGGTRNYGYTF. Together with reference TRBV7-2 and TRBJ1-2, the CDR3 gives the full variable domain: GAGVSQSPSNKVTEKGKDVELRCDPISGHTALYWYRQSLGQGLEFLIYFQGNSAPDKSGLPSDRFSAERTGGSVSTLTIQRTQQEDSAVYLCASSQGGTRNYGYTFGSGTRLTVV.

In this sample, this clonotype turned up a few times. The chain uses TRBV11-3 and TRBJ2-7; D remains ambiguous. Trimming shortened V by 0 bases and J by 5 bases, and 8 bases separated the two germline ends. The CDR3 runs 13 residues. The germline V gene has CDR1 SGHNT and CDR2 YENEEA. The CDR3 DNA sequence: TGTGCCAGCAGCTTAGAGAGCGCCCACGAGCAGTACTTC. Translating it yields CASSLESAHEQYF. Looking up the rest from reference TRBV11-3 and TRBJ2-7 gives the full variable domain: EAGVVQSPRYKIIEKKQPVAFWCNPISGHNTLYWYLQNLGQGPELLIRYENEEAVDDSQLPKDRFSAERLKGVDSTLKIQPAELGDSAVYLCASSLESAHEQYFGPGTRLTVT.

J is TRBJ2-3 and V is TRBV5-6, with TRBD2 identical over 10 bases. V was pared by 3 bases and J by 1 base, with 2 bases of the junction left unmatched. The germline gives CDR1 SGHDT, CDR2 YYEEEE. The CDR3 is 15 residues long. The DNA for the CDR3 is TGTGCCAGCAGCTCTGGACTAGCGGGCACAGATACGCAGTATTTT. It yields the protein CASSSGLAGTDTQYF.

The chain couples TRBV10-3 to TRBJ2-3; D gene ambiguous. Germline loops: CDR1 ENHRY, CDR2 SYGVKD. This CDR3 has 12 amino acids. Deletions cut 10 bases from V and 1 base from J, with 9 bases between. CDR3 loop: CATEDRTDTQYF. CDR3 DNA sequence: TGTGCCACCGAGGACCGCACAGATACGCAGTATTTT.

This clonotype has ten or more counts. CDR3: CAISELDRVPPFYNEQFF. The CDR3 DNA reads as TGTGCCATCAGTGAGCTTGACAGGGTCCCCCCGTTTTACAATGAGCAGTTCTTC. The chain couples TRBV10-3 to TRBJ2-1, with TRBD1 matching over 7 bases. Germline CDR1 and CDR2: ENHRY and SYGVKD. The V segment lost 2 bases and the J segment 4 bases; nucleotides outside the gene matches: 14. The CDR3 is made up of 18 amino acids.

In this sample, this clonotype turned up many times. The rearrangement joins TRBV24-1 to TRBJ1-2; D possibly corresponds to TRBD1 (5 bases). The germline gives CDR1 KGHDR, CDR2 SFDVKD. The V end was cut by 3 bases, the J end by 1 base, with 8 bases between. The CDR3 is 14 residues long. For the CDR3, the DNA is TGTGCCACCAGTGATCAAGACAGTAACTATGGCTACACCTTC. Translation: CATSDQDSNYGYTF.

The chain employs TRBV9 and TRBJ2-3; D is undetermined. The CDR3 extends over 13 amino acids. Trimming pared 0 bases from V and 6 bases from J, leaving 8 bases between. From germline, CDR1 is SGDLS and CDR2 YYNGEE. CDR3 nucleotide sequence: TGTGCCAGCAGCGTAGCTCCACACGATACGCAGTATTTT. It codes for CASSVAPHDTQYF.

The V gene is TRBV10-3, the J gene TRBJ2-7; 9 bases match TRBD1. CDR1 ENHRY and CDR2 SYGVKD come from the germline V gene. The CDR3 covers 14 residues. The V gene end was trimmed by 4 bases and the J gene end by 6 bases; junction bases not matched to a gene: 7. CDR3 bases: TGTGCCATCAGTGGGGACGGGACAGGGCGCGAGCAGTACTTC. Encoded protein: CAISGDGTGREQYF.

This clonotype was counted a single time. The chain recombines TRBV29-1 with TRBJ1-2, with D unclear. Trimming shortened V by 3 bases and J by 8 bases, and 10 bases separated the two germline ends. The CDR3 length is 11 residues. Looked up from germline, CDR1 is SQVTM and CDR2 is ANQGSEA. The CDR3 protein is CSVDDGGGYTF. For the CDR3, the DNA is TGCAGCGTTGATGACGGCGGGGGCTACACCTTC. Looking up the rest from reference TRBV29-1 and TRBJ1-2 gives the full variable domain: SAVISQKPSRDICQRGTSLTIQCQVDSQVTMMFWYRQQPGQSLTLIATANQGSEATYESGFVIDKFPISRPNLTFSTLTVSNMSPEDSSIYLCSVDDGGGYTFGSGTRLTVV.

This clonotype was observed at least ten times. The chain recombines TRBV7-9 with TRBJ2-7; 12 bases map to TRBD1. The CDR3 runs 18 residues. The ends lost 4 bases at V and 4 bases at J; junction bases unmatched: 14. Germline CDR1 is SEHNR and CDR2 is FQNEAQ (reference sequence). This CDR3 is CASSYSPGTGGSVYEQYF. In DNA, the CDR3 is TGTGCCAGCAGCTACAGTCCCGGGACAGGGGGCTCGGTTTACGAGCAGTACTTC.

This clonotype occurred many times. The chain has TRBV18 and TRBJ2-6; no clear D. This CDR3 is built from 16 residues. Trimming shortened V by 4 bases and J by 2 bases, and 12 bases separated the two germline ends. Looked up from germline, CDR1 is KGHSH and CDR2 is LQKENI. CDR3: CASSRPPTPGANVLTF. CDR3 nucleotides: TGTGCCAGCTCACGACCTCCAACGCCTGGGGCCAACGTCCTGACTTTC.

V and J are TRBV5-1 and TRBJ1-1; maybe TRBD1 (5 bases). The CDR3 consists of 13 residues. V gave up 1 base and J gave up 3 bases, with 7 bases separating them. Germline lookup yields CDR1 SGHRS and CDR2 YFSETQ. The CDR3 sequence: CASSLTGHTEAFF. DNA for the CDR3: TGCGCCAGCAGCTTGACAGGCCACACTGAAGCTTTCTTT.

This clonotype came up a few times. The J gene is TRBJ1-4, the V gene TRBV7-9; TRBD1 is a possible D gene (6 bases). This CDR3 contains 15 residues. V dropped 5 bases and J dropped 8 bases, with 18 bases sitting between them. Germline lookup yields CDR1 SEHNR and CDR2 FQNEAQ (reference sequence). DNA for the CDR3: TGTGCCAGCAGCATAGACCGGGGGCTAGGGGAAAAACTGTTTTTT. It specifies CASSIDRGLGEKLFF.

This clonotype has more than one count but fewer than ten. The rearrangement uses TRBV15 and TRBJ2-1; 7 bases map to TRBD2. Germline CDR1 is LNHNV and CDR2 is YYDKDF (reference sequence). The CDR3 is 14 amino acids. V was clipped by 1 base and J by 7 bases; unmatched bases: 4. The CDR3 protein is CATSRGGGTNEQFF. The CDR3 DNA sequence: TGTGCCACCAGCAGAGGGGGGGGTACGAATGAGCAGTTCTTC. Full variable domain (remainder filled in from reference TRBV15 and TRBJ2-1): DAMVIQNPRYQVTQFGKPVTLSCSQTLNHNVMYWYQQKSSQAPKLLFHYYDKDFNNEADTPDNFQSRRPNTSFCFLDIRSPGLGDTAMYLCATSRGGGTNEQFFGPGTRLTVL.

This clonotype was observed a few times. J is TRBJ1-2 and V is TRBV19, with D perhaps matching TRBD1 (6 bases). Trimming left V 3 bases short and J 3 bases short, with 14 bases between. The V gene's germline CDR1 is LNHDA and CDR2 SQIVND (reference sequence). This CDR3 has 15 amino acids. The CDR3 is CASSILGAIYYGYTF. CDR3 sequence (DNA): TGTGCCAGTAGTATTTTGGGGGCGATCTACTATGGCTACACCTTC. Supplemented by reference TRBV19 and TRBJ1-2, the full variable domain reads DGGITQSPKYLFRKEGQNVTLSCEQNLNHDAMYWYRQDPGQGLRLIYYSQIVNDFQKGDIAEGYSVSREKKESFPLTVTSAQKNPTAFYLCASSILGAIYYGYTFGSGTRLTVV.

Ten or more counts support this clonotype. For the CDR3, the DNA is TGTGCCAGCAGCTTAGGGACAGGCAGCGGCACCATATATTTT. This codes for CASSLGTGSGTIYF. The chain recombines TRBV7-7 with TRBJ1-3; 7 nucleotides line up with TRBD1. CDR3 length: 14 residues. Germline CDR1 SSHAT, CDR2 FNYEAQ (reference sequence). The V and J ends lost 1 base and 9 bases, in that order; junction bases with no gene match: 6.

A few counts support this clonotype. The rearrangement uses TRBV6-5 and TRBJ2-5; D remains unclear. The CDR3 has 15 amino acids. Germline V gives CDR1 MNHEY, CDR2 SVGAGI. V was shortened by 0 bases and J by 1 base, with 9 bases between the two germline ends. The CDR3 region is CASSYSMVAQETQYF. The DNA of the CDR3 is TGTGCCAGCAGTTACTCGATGGTCGCCCAAGAGACCCAGTACTTC.

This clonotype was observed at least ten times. In DNA form, the CDR3 reads TGTGCCAGCAGCTTAAGGACTAGCGGTTACAATGAGCAGTTCTTC. Its protein product is CASSLRTSGYNEQFF. The chain has TRBV11-2 and TRBJ2-1; 10 bases line up with TRBD2. Germline CDR1 SGHAT, CDR2 FQNNGV. The CDR3 spans 15 residues. V lost 2 bases, J lost 4 bases, and 2 bases stayed unmatched.

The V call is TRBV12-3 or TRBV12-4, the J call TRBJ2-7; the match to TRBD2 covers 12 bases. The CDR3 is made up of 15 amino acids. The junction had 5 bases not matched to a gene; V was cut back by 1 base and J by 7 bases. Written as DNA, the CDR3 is TGTGCCAGCAGTTTAGTGACTAGCGGGAGCCGGGAGCAGTACTTC. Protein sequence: CASSLVTSGSREQYF.

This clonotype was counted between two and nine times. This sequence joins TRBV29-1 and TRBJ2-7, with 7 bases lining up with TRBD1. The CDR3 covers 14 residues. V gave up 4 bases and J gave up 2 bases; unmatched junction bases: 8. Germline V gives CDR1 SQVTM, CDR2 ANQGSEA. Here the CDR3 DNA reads TGCAGCGTTGTCCCACAGGGGAAAACCTACGAGCAGTACTTC. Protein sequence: CSVVPQGKTYEQYF.

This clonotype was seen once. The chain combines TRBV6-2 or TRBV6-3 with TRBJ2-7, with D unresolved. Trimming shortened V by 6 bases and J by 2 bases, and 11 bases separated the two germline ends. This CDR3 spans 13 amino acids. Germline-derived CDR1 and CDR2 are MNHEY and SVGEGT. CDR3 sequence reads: CASSNDKAYEQYF. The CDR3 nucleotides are TGTGCCAGCAGCAACGACAAGGCCTACGAGCAGTACTTC.

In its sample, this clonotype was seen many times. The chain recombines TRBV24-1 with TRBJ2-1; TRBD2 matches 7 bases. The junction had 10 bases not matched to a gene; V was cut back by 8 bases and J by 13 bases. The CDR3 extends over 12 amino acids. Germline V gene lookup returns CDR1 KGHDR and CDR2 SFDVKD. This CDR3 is CATKEGGSRQFF. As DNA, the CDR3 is TGTGCCACCAAGGAGGGCGGGAGTAGACAGTTCTTC.

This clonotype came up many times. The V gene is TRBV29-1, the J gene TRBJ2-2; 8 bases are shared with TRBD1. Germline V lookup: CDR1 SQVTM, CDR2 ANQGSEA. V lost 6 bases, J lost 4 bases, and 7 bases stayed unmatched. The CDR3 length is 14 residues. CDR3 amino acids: CSVHTGGLTGELFF. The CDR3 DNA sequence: TGCAGCGTGCACACAGGGGGACTCACCGGGGAGCTGTTTTTT.

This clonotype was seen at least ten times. For the CDR3, the DNA is TGTGCCAGCAGCAAAGAACGTCCAGGGACGGCTTTCTTT. This sequence encodes CASSKERPGTAFF. The chain uses TRBV21-1 and TRBJ1-1; the D segment call TRBD1 is taken from the table without a DNA check. TRBV21-1 is designated a pseudogene. The CDR3 covers 13 residues.